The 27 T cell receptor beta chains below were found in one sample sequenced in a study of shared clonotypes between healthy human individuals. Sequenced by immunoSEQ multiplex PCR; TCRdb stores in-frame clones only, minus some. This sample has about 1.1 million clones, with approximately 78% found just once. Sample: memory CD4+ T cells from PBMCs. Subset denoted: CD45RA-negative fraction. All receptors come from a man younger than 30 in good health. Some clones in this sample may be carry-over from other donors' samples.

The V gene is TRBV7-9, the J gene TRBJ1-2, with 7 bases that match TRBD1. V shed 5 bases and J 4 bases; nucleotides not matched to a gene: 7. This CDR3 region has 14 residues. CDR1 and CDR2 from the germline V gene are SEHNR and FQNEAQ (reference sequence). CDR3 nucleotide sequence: TGTGCCAGCAGCCCGCAACAGGGGCCCTATGGCTACACCTTC. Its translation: CASSPQQGPYGYTF.

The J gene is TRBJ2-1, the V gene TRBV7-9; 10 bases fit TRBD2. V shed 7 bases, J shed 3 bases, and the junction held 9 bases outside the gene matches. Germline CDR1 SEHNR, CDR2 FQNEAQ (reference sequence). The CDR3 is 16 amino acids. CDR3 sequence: CASTPRAGGGYNEQFF. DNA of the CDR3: TGTGCCAGCACCCCGCGAGCGGGAGGGGGCTACAATGAGCAGTTCTTC.

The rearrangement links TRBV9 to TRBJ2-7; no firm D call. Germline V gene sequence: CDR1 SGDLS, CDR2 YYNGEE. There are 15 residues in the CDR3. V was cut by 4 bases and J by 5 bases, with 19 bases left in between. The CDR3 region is CASSPLDNRGDEQYF. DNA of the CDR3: TGTGCCAGCAGCCCCCTAGACAACCGCGGCGACGAGCAGTACTTC.

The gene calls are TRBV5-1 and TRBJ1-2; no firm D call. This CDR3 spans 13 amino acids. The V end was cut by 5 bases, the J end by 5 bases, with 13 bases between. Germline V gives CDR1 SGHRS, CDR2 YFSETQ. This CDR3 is CASRREGDYGYTF. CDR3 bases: TGCGCCAGCAGAAGAGAGGGTGATTATGGCTACACCTTC.

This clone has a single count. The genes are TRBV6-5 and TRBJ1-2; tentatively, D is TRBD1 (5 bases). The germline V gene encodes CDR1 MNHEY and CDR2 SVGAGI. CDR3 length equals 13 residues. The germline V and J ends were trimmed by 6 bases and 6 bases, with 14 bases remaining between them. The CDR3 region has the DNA TGTGCCAGCAGGATCAGGGATTTGGATGGCTACACCTTC. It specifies CASRIRDLDGYTF.

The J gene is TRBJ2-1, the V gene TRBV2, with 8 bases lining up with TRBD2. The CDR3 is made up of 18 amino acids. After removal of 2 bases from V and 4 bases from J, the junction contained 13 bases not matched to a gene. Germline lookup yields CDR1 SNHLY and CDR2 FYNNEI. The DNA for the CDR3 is TGTGCCAGCAGTGAAAGGGGAGCGGGAGTCTTGTCTTACAATGAGCAGTTCTTC. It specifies CASSERGAGVLSYNEQFF.

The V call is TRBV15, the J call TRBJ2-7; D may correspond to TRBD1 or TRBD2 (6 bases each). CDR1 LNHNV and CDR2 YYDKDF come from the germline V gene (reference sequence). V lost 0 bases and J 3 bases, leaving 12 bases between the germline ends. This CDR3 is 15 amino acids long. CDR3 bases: TGTGCCACCAGCAGAGATCTCGGGGGACACTACGAGCAGTACTTC. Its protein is CATSRDLGGHYEQYF. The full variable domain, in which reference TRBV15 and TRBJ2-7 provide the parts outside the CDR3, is DAMVIQNPRYQVTQFGKPVTLSCSQTLNHNVMYWYQQKSSQAPKLLFHYYDKDFNNEADTPDNFQSRRPNTSFCFLDIRSPGLGDTAMYLCATSRDLGGHYEQYFGPGTRLTVT.

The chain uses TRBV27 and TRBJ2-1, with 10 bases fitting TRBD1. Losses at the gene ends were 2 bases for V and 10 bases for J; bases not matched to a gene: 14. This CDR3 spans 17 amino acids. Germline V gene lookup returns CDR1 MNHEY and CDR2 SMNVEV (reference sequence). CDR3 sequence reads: CASSLRDSGTGVREQFF. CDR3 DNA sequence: TGTGCCAGCAGTTTACGCGATTCCGGGACAGGGGTCCGGGAGCAGTTCTTC.

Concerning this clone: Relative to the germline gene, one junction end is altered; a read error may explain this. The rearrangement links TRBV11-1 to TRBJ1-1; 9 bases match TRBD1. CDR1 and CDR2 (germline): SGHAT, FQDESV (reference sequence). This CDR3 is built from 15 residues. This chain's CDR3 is CASSYYPGQGTKWGF. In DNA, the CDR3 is TGTGCCAGCAGCTACTATCCGGGACAGGGCACGAAGTGGGGGTTT.

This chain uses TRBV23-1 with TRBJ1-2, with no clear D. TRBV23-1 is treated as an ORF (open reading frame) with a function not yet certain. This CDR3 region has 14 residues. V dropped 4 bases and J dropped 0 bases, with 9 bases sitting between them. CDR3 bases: TGCGCCAGCAGTCGTACAGACTCTAACTATGGCTACACCTTC. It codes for CASSRTDSNYGYTF.

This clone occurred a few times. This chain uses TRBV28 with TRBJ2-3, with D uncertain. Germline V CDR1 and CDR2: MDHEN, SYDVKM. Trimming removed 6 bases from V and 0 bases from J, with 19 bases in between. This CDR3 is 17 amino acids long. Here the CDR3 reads CASSPRDEATSTDTQYF. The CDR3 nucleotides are TGTGCCAGCAGCCCTCGCGACGAGGCAACTAGCACAGATACGCAGTATTTT.

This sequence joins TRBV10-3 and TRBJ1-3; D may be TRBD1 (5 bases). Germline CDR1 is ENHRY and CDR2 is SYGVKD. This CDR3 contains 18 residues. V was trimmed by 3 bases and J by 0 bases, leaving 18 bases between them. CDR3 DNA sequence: TGTGCCATCAGTGACGGGCCCGGCAGGGTCAACTCTGGAAACACCATATATTTT. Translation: CAISDGPGRVNSGNTIYF.

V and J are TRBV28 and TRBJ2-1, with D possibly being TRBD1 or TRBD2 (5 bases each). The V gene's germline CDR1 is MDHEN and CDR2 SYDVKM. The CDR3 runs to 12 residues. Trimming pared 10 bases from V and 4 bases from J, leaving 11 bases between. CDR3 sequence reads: CAITGQYNEQFF. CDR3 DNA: TGTGCCATTACGGGGCAATACAATGAGCAGTTCTTC. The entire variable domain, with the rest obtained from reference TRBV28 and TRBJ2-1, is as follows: DVKVTQSSRYLVKRTGEKVFLECVQDMDHENMFWYRQDPGLGLRLIYFSYDVKMKEKGDIPEGYSVSREKKERFSLILESASTNQTSMYLCAITGQYNEQFFGPGTRLTVL.

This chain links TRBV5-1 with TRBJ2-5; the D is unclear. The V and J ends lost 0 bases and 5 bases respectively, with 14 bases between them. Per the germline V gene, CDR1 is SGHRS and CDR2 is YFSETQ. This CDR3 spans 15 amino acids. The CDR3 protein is CASSLVRAGWETQYF. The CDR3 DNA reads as TGCGCCAGCAGCTTGGTAAGGGCAGGATGGGAGACCCAGTACTTC.

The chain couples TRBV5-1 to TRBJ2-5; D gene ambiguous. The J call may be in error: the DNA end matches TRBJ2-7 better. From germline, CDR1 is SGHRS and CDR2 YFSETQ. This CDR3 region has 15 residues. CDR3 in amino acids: CASSSPEGFPYEQYF. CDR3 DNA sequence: TGCGCCAGCAGCTCCCCAGAAGGGTTTCCCTACGAGCAGTACTTC.

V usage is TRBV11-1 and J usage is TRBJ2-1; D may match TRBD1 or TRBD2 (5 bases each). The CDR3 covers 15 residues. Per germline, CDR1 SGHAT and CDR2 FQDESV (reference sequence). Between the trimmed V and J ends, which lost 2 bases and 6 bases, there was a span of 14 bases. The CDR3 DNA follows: TGTGCCAGCAGCTTATTGGGGGAGAGGGGCAATGAGCAGTTCTTC. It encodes CASSLLGERGNEQFF. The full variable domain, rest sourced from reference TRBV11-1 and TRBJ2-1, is EAEVAQSPRYKITEKSQAVAFWCDPISGHATLYWYRQILGQGPELLVQFQDESVVDDSQLPKDRFSAERLKGVDSTLKIQPAELGDSAMYLCASSLLGERGNEQFFGPGTRLTVL.

CDR3 bases: TGTGCCAGCAGTGCAGGGGGCCGGGGGTTCACTGAAGCTTTCTTT. This sequence encodes CASSAGGRGFTEAFF. This chain uses TRBV2 with TRBJ1-1; the match to TRBD1 covers 8 bases. V lost 4 bases to trimming and J lost 4 bases; unmatched junction nucleotides: 8. CDR1 and CDR2 from the germline V gene are SNHLY and FYNNEI. The CDR3 runs 15 residues.

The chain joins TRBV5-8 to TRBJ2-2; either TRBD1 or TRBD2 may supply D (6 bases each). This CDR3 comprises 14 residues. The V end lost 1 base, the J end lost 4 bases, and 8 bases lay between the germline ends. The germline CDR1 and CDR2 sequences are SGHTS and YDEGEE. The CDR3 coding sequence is TGTGCCAGCAGCTTGTGGGGGGCCACCGGGGAGCTGTTTTTT. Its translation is CASSLWGATGELFF.

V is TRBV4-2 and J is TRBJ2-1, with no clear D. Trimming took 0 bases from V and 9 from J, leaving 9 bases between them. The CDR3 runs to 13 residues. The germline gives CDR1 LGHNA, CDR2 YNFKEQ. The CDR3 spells CASSQDKRAEQFF. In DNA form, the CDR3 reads TGTGCCAGCAGCCAAGATAAGCGTGCTGAGCAGTTCTTC.

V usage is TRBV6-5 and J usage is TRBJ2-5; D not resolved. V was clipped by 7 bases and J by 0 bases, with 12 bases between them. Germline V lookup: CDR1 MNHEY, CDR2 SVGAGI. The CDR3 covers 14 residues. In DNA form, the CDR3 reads TGTGCCAGCAAGCGACGGACGTACCAAGAGACCCAGTACTTC. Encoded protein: CASKRRTYQETQYF.

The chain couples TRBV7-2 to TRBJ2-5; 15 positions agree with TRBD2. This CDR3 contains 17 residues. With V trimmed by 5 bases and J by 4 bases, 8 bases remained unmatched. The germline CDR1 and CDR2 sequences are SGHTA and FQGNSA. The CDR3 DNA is TGTGCCAGCAGCCTCGGACTAGCGGGAGGGCCTGTAGAGACCCAGTACTTC. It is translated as CASSLGLAGGPVETQYF.

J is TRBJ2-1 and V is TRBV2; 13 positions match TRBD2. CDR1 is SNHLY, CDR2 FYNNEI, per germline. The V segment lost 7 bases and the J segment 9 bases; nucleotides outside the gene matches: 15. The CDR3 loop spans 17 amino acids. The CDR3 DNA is TGTGCCAGCATTCAACTAGCGGGAGGGCTTGGACAACGTGAGCAGTTCTTC. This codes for CASIQLAGGLGQREQFF.

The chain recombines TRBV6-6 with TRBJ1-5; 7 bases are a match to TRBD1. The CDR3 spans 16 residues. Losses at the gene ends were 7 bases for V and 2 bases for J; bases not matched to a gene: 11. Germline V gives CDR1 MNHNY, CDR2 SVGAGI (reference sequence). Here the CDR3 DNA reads TGTGCCAGCACCCACAGGGGAAATGGCGGCAATCAGCCCCAGCATTTT. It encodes CASTHRGNGGNQPQHF.

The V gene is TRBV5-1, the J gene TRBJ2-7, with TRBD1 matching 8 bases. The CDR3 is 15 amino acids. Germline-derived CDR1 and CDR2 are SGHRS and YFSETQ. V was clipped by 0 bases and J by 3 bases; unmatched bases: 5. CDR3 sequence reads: CASSLATGGRYEQYF. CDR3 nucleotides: TGCGCCAGCAGCTTGGCTACAGGGGGTCGCTACGAGCAGTACTTC.

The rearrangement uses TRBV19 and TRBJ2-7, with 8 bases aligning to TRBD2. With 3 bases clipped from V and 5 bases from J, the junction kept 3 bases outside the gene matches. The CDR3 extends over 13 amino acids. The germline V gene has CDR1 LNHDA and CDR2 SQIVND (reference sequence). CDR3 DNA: TGTGCCAGTAGTATTCCGGGACTAGACGAGCAGTACTTC. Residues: CASSIPGLDEQYF.

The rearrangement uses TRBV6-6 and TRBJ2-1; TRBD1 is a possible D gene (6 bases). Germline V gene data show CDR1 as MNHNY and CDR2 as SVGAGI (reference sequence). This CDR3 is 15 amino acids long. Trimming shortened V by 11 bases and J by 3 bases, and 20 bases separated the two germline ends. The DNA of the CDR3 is TGTGCCTGCCGAACAGGGCCTCTCTTCTACAATGAGCAGTTCTTC. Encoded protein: CACRTGPLFYNEQFF.

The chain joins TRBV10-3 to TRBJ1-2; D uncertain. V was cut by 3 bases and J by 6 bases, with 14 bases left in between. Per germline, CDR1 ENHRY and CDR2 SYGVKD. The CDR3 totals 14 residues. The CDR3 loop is CAISDPRSGDGYTF. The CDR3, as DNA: TGTGCCATCAGTGACCCGAGGTCGGGAGATGGCTACACCTTC.